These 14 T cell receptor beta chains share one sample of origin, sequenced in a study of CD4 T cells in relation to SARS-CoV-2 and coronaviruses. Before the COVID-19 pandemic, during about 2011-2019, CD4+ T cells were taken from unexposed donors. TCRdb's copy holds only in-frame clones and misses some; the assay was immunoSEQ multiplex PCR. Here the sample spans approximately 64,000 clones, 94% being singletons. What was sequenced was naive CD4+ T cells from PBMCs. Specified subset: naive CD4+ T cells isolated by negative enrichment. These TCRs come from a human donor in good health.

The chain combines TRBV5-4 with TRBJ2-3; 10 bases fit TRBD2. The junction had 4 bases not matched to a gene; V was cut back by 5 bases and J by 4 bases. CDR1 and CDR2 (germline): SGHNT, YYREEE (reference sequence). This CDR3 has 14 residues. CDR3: CASSLAGVPDTQYF. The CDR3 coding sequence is TGTGCCAGCAGTCTAGCGGGAGTGCCAGATACGCAGTATTTT.

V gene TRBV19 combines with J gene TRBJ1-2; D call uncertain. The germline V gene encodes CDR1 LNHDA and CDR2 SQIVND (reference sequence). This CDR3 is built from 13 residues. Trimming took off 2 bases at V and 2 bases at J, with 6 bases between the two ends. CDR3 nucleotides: TGTGCCAGTAGTATAAGGGAGAACTATGGCTACACCTTC. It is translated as CASSIRENYGYTF. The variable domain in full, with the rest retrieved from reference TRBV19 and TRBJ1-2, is DGGITQSPKYLFRKEGQNVTLSCEQNLNHDAMYWYRQDPGQGLRLIYYSQIVNDFQKGDIAEGYSVSREKKESFPLTVTSAQKNPTAFYLCASSIRENYGYTFGSGTRLTVV.

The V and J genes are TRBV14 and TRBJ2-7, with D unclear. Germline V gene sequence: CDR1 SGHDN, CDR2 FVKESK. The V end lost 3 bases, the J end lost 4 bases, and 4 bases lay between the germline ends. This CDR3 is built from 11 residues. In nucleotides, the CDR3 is TGTGCCAGCAGCCACGGGTACGAGCAGTACTTC. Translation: CASSHGYEQYF.

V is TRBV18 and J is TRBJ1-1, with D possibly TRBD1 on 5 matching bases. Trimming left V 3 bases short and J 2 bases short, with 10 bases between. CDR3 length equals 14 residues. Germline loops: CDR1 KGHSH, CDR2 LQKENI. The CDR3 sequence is CASSPTVTNTEAFF. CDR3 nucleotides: TGTGCCAGCTCACCGACAGTGACTAACACTGAAGCTTTCTTT.

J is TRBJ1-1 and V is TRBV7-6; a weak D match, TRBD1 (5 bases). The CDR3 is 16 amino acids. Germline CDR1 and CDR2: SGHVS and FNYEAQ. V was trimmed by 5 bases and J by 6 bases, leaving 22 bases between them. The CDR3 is CASSINDGSRASEAFF. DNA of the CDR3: TGTGCCAGCAGCATCAATGACGGGAGCAGGGCCTCTGAAGCTTTCTTT. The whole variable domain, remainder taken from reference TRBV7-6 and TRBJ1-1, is GAGVSQSPRYKVTKRGQDVALRCDPISGHVSLYWYRQALGQGPEFLTYFNYEAQQDKSGLPNDRFSAERPEGSISTLTIQRTEQRDSAMYRCASSINDGSRASEAFFGQGTRLTVV.

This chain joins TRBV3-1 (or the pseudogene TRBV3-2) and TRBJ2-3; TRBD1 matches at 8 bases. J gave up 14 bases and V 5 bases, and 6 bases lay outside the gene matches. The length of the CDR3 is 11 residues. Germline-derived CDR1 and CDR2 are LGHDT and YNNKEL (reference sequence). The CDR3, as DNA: TGTGCCAGCAGCATCGGACAGGGTTTGTATTTT. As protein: CASSIGQGLYF.

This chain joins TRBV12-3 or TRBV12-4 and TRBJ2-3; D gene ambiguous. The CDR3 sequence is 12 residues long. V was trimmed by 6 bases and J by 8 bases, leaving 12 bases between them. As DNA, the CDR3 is TGTGCCAGCAGCCCACGACCTTTTACGCAGTATTTT. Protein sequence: CASSPRPFTQYF.

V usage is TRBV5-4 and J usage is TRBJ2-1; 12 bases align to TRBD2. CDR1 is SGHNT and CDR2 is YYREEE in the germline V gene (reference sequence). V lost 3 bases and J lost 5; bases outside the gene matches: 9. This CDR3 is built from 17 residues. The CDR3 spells CASSSTSSGRGNNEQFF. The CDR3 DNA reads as TGTGCCAGCAGCTCAACCTCTAGCGGGAGGGGGAACAATGAGCAGTTCTTC.

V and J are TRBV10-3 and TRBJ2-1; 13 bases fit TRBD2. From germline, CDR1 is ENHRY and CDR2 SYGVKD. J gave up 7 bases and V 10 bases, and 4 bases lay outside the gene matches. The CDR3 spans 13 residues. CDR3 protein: CATGLAGVNEQFF. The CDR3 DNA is TGTGCCACCGGACTAGCGGGAGTGAATGAGCAGTTCTTC.

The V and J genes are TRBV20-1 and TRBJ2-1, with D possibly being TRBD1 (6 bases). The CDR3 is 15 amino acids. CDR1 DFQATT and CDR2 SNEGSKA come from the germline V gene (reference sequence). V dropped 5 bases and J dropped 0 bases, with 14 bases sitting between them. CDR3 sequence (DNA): TGCAGTGCTCGTGGACAGCCCAGCTCCTACAATGAGCAGTTCTTC. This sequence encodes CSARGQPSSYNEQFF.

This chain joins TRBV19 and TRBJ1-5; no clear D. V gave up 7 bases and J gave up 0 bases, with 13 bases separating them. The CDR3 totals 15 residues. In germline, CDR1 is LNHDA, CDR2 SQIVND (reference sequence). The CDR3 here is CASTKVGYSNQPQHF. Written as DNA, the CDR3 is TGTGCCAGTACCAAGGTGGGTTATAGCAATCAGCCCCAGCATTTT.

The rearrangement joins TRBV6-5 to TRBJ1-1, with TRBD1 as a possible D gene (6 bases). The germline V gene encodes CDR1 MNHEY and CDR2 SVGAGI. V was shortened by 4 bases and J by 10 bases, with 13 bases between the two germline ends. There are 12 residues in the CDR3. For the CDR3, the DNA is TGTGCCAGCAGTTCTGGTACAGGGCTAGCTTTCTTT. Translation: CASSSGTGLAFF.

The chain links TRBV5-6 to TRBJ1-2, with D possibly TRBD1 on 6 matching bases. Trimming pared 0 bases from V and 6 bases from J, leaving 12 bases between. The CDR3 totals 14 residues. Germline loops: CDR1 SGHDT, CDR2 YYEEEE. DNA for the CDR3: TGTGCCAGCAGCTTGGGGACAGTCGCCAATGGCTACACCTTC. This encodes CASSLGTVANGYTF.

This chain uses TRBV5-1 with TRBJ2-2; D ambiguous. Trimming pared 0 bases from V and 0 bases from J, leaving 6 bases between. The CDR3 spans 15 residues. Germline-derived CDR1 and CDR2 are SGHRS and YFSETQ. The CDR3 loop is CASSLGRSNTGELFF. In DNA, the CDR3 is TGCGCCAGCAGCTTGGGGCGGTCGAACACCGGGGAGCTGTTTTTT.